The next 3 T cell receptor beta chains were all read from a single sample in a study of CD8 T cells in Susac syndrome. Random hexamers were used to reverse transcribe an amount of roughly 0.5 to 1 ug RNA. One entry per CDR3 protein results from TCRdb running MiXCR on the immunoSEQ multiplex PCR reads. Among approximately 140,000 distinct CDR3 sequences listed, about 95% were seen once. Sequenced: CD4+ T cells from PBMCs. These receptors originate from a human donor with multiple sclerosis.

The CDR3 region has the DNA TGTGCCACCAGTCGGGTCAGAGGCGAGCAGTACTTC. This gives the protein CATSRVRGEQYF. The V gene is TRBV15, the J gene TRBJ2-7; D ambiguous. This CDR3 has 12 amino acids. Per germline, CDR1 LNHNV and CDR2 YYDKDF (reference sequence). The V end was cut by 6 bases, the J end by 6 bases, with 12 bases between.

This chain links TRBV6-2 or TRBV6-3 with TRBJ2-3, with D uncertain. The CDR3 is made up of 11 amino acids. Trimming shortened V by 7 bases and J by 5 bases, and 7 bases separated the two germline ends. Germline values: CDR1 MNHEY, CDR2 SVGEGT. CDR3 region: CASTLGDTQYF. The CDR3 nucleotides are TGTGCCAGCACCCTCGGAGATACGCAGTATTTT.

This clonotype was counted once. The chain carries TRBV14 and TRBJ2-1; TRBD2 agrees at 9 bases. V trimming: 5 bases; J trimming: 3 bases; junction bases outside the gene matches: 14. The CDR3 extends over 18 amino acids. Germline V gene data show CDR1 as SGHDN and CDR2 as FVKESK. The CDR3 sequence is CASSNGFHLAGSYNEQFF. The CDR3 DNA reads TGTGCCAGCAGCAACGGATTCCATCTAGCGGGGAGCTACAATGAGCAGTTCTTC.